This T cell receptor beta chain was captured in a study of T cell responses to AZD1222 COVID-19 vaccine. Germline CDR1 and CDR2: GTSNPN and SVGIG (reference sequence). This CDR3 contains 12 residues. V was cut by 3 bases and J by 5 bases, with 10 bases left in between. Some clones are missing from TCRdb's copy, which holds only in-frame ones; the method was immunoSEQ multiplex PCR. This table holds fewer than 130,000 clones, approximately 94% found once. The receptor was derived from an adult who received the AZD1222 COVID-19 vaccine. The chain carries TRBV30 and TRBJ1-2, with D perhaps TRBD1 (5 bases). The sequencing here drew on peripheral blood, taken 28 days after the second AZD1222 dose. CDR3 bases: TGTGCCTGGAGACAGGTAGTATATGGCTACACCTTC. Protein: CAWRQVVYGYTF.